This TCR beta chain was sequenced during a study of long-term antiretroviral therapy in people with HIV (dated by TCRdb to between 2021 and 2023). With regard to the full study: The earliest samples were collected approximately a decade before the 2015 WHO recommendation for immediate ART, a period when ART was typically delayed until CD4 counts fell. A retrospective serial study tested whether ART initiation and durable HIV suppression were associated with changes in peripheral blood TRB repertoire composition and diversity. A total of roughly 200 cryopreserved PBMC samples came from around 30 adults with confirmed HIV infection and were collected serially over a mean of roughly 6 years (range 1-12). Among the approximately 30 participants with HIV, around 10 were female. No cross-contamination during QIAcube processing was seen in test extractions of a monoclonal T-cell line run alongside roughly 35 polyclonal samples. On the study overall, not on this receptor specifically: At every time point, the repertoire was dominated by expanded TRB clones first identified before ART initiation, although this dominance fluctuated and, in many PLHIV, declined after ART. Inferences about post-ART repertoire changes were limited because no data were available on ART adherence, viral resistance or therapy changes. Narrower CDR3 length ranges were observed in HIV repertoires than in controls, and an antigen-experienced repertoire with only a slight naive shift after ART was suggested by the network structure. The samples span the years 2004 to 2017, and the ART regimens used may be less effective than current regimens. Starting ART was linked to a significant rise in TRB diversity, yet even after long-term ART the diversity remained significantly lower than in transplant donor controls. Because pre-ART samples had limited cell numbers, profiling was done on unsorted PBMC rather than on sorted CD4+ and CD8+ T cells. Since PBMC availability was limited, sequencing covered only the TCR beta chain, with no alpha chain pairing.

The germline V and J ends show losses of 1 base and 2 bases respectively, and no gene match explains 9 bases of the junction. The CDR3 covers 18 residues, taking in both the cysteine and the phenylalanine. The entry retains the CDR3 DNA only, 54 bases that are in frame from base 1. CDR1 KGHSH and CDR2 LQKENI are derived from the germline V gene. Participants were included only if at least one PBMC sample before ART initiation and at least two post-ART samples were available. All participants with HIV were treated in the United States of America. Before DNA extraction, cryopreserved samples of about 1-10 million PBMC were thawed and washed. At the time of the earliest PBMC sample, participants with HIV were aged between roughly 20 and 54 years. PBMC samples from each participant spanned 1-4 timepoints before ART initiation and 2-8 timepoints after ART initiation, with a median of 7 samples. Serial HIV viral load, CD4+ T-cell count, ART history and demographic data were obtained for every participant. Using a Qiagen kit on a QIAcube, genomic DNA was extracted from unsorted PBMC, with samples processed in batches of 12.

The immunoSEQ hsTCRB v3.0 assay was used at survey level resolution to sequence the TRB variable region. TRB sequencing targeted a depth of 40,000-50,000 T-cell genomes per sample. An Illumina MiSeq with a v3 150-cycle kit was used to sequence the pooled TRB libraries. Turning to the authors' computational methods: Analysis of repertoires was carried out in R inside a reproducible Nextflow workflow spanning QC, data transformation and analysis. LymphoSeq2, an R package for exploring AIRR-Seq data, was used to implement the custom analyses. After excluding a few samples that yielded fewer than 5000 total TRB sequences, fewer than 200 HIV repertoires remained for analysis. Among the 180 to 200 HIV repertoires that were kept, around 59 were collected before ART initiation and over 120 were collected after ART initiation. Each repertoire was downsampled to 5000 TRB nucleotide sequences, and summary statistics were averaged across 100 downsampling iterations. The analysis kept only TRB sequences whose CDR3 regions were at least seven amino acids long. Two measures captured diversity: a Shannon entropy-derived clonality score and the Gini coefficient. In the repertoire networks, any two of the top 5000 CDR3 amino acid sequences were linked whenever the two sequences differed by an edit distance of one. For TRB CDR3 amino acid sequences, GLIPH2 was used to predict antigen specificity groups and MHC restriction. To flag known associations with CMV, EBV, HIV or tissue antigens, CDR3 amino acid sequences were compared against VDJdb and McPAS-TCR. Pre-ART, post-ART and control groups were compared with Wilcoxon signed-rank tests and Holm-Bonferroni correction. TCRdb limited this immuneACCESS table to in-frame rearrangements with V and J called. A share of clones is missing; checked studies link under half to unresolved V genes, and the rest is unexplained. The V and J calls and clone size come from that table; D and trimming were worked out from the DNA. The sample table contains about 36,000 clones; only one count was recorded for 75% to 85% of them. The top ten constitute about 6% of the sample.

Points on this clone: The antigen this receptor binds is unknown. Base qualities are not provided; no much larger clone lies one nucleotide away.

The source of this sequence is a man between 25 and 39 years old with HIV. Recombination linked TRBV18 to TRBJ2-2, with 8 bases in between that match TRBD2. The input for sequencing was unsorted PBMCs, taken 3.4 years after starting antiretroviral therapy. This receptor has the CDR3 CASSPLTTGGPNTGELFF. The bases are TGTGCCAGCTCACCACTAACGACGGGAGGGCCCAACACCGGGGAGCTGTTTTTT.